The entry below gives a single T cell receptor (beta chain) sequence along with its context. The sample is drawn from a study of shared clonotypes between healthy human individuals. Clones were read by immunoSEQ multiplex PCR, and TCRdb kept only the in-frame ones, dropping some. The sample comprises about 450,000 clones, about four fifths of which are singletons, and around 13% rests with the top ten. The clonotype comes from a woman in her forties in good health. Some clones in this sample may be carry-over from other donors' samples. The sample was PBMCs.

Here the CDR3 reads CASSPSGARDTEAFF. CDR3 coding DNA: TGTGCCAGCTCACCATCAGGAGCCAGAGACACTGAAGCTTTCTTT. This rearrangement joins TRBV18 to TRBJ1-1, with no clear D. This CDR3 contains 15 residues. The V and J ends lost 2 bases and 3 bases respectively, with 13 bases between them. Per germline, CDR1 KGHSH and CDR2 LQKENI.